These 19 T cell receptor beta chains were sequenced from one sample in a study of CD8 T cells in ankylosing spondylitis. TCRdb analysed the 5' RACE reads with MiXCR anew, one entry per CDR3 protein. The table shows a few hundred thousand distinct CDR3 sequences, with roughly 10% occurring only once. The sequenced sample consisted of blood, either unsorted or a sorted T cell fraction (not recorded which). These receptors came from a female donor with ankylosing spondylitis or in good health (not recorded which).

This clonotype was recorded at least ten times. V is TRBV28 and J is TRBJ1-1; D ambiguous. Germline-derived CDR1 and CDR2 are MDHEN and SYDVKM. The CDR3 sequence is 13 residues long. V was trimmed by 3 bases and J by 6 bases, leaving 11 bases between them. For the CDR3, the DNA is TGTGCCAGCAGTTTCACCCCGGGGTCTGAAGCTTTCTTT. Translation gives CASSFTPGSEAFF. Drawing the rest from reference TRBV28 and TRBJ1-1, the complete variable domain is DVKVTQSSRYLVKRTGEKVFLECVQDMDHENMFWYRQDPGLGLRLIYFSYDVKMKEKGDIPEGYSVSREKKERFSLILESASTNQTSMYLCASSFTPGSEAFFGQGTRLTVV.

The J gene is TRBJ2-1, the V gene TRBV6-1, with 8 positions matching TRBD1. V lost 1 base to trimming and J lost 7 bases; unmatched junction nucleotides: 6. CDR3 length: 15 residues. CDR1 and CDR2 (germline): MNHNS, SASEGT. This CDR3 is CASSEVQGAGNEQFF. The CDR3 nucleotides read TGTGCCAGCAGTGAAGTGCAGGGGGCTGGGAATGAGCAGTTCTTC.

Many counts were recorded for this clonotype. The chain employs TRBV11-2 and TRBJ2-1; TRBD2 matches 8 bases. V trimming: 4 bases; J trimming: 1 base; junction bases outside the gene matches: 9. From germline, CDR1 is SGHAT and CDR2 FQNNGV. This CDR3 spans 17 amino acids. The CDR3 is CASSSLGPGGSYNEQFF. The CDR3 nucleotides are TGTGCCAGCAGCTCCCTGGGACCGGGAGGGTCCTACAATGAGCAGTTCTTC.

The sample holds many counts of this clonotype. This chain connects TRBV5-1 to TRBJ1-6, with D hard to call. V was shortened by 4 bases and J by 6 bases, with 11 bases between the two germline ends. This CDR3 spans 14 amino acids. The germline gives CDR1 SGHRS, CDR2 YFSETQ. CDR3 in amino acids: CASSHGEGNSPLHF. The CDR3, as DNA: TGCGCCAGCAGCCATGGCGAGGGTAATTCACCCCTCCACTTT.

The table lists this clonotype with many counts. The chain links TRBV20-1 to TRBJ2-7, with TRBD2 matching over 14 bases. The germline gives CDR1 DFQATT, CDR2 SNEGSKA (reference sequence). Trimming took 4 bases from V and 1 from J; bases not matched to a gene: 9. The CDR3 sequence is 17 residues long. CDR3 residues: CSATGLAGGPDSYEQYF. The DNA for the CDR3 is TGCAGTGCTACCGGACTAGCGGGGGGTCCTGATTCCTACGAGCAGTACTTC.

The sample holds many counts of this clonotype. The chain links TRBV28 to TRBJ2-1; TRBD1 matches at 12 bases. J was trimmed by 8 bases and V by 8 bases; bases with no gene match: 10. This CDR3 is 15 amino acids long. CDR1 MDHEN and CDR2 SYDVKM come from the germline V gene. The CDR3 is CASVTRDRGLDEQFF. In nucleotides, the CDR3 is TGTGCCAGCGTAACCCGGGACAGGGGGCTCGATGAGCAGTTCTTC. The full variable domain, its missing parts supplied by reference TRBV28 and TRBJ2-1, is DVKVTQSSRYLVKRTGEKVFLECVQDMDHENMFWYRQDPGLGLRLIYFSYDVKMKEKGDIPEGYSVSREKKERFSLILESASTNQTSMYLCASVTRDRGLDEQFFGPGTRLTVL.

This clonotype appeared many times. The chain carries TRBV6-1 and TRBJ1-2; no firm D call. The CDR3 is 15 amino acids. From germline, CDR1 is MNHNS and CDR2 SASEGT. V gave up 5 bases and J gave up 8 bases, with 21 bases separating them. CDR3: CASSQRDMGRVGYTF. The CDR3 DNA reads TGTGCCAGCAGTCAGAGAGACATGGGCCGTGTCGGCTACACCTTC.

This clonotype was counted many times. This sequence joins TRBV5-1 and TRBJ2-7; the D gene could be TRBD1 or TRBD2 (6 bases each). The CDR3 length is 13 residues. The germline V and J ends were trimmed by 3 bases and 6 bases, with 13 bases remaining between them. The germline V gene encodes CDR1 SGHRS and CDR2 YFSETQ. CDR3 amino acids: CASSWGASSEQYF. The CDR3 DNA follows: TGCGCCAGCAGCTGGGGGGCTAGTAGCGAGCAGTACTTC.

The chain employs TRBV7-9 and TRBJ2-5; possibly TRBD2 for D (5 bases). Germline CDR1 SEHNR, CDR2 FQNEAQ (reference sequence). V lost 2 bases and J 1 base, leaving 11 bases between the germline ends. This CDR3 comprises 15 residues. The CDR3 bases are TGTGCCAGCAGCTTAATCCGACGGGGCCAAGAGACCCAGTACTTC. It encodes CASSLIRRGQETQYF.

This clonotype was recorded many times. The chain links TRBV29-1 to TRBJ2-3; D is unresolved. CDR3 length equals 10 residues. In germline, CDR1 is SQVTM, CDR2 ANQGSEA. V gave up 4 bases and J gave up 3 bases, with 2 bases separating them. DNA for the CDR3: TGCAGCGTTGTAACAGATACGCAGTATTTT. This encodes CSVVTDTQYF.

Many counts were recorded for this clonotype. This rearrangement joins TRBV5-1 to TRBJ2-1, with TRBD2 identical over 14 bases. The CDR3 covers 16 residues. Trimming took 3 bases from V and 9 from J; bases not matched to a gene: 8. CDR1 and CDR2 from the germline V gene are SGHRS and YFSETQ. The CDR3 protein is CASSSGLAGESGEQFF. The CDR3 DNA follows: TGCGCCAGCAGCTCGGGACTAGCGGGAGAAAGTGGTGAGCAGTTCTTC.

This clonotype appeared many times. This chain connects TRBV5-1 to TRBJ1-1; 8 bases match TRBD1. The V gene's germline CDR1 is SGHRS and CDR2 YFSETQ. The CDR3 is made up of 15 amino acids. J was trimmed by 1 base and V by 4 bases; bases with no gene match: 6. The CDR3 DNA reads TGCGCCAGCAGCAAACGGACAGGGAAGAACACTGAAGCTTTCTTT. As protein: CASSKRTGKNTEAFF.

This clonotype was observed many times. The gene calls are TRBV20-1 and TRBJ2-5; D may be TRBD2 (6 bases). V shed 1 base and J shed 2 bases, with 11 bases lying between them. Germline V gives CDR1 DFQATT, CDR2 SNEGSKA (reference sequence). CDR3 length: 14 amino acids. CDR3 coding DNA: TGCAGTGCTAGAGTCCCGACTAGTCAAGAGACCCAGTACTTC. Encoded protein: CSARVPTSQETQYF.

In its sample, this clonotype was seen many times. This chain connects TRBV5-1 to TRBJ2-2; D is ambiguous. Looked up from germline, CDR1 is SGHRS and CDR2 is YFSETQ. V was pared by 2 bases and J by 3 bases, with 5 bases between. This CDR3 region has 13 residues. Here the CDR3 reads CASSLGYTGELFF. For the CDR3, the DNA is TGCGCCAGCAGCTTAGGATACACCGGGGAGCTGTTTTTT.

There are many counts of this clonotype. The gene calls are TRBV12-3 or TRBV12-4 and TRBJ1-4, with TRBD1 identical over 9 bases. Trimming at V came to 7 bases and at J to 7 bases, leaving 7 bases not matched to a gene. The CDR3 covers 14 residues. The chain's CDR3 is CASTKGTGSEKLFF. Written as DNA, the CDR3 is TGTGCCAGCACTAAGGGGACAGGGTCTGAAAAACTGTTTTTT.

This clonotype was detected a few times. The chain is built from TRBV12-3 or TRBV12-4 and TRBJ2-7, with D tentatively TRBD1 (5 bases). This CDR3 comprises 13 residues. Trimming shortened V by 6 bases and J by 4 bases, and 13 bases separated the two germline ends. CDR3 in DNA: TGTGCCAGCAGCTTGGGATCAGGGTACGAGCAGTACTTC. Its translation is CASSLGSGYEQYF.

This clonotype occurred many times. The rearrangement uses TRBV5-1 and TRBJ2-2; the D call may be TRBD1 or TRBD2 (6 bases each). V gave up 6 bases and J gave up 5 bases, with 17 bases separating them. This CDR3 has 15 amino acids. Germline V gene data show CDR1 as SGHRS and CDR2 as YFSETQ. DNA for the CDR3: TGCGCCAGCACAACGGCCAGGGGAGGAACCGGGGAGCTGTTTTTT. Translation gives CASTTARGGTGELFF. The entire variable domain, with the rest obtained from reference TRBV5-1 and TRBJ2-2, is as follows: KAGVTQTPRYLIKTRGQQVTLSCSPISGHRSVSWYQQTPGQGLQFLFEYFSETQRNKGNFPGRFSGRQFSNSRSEMNVSTLELGDSALYLCASTTARGGTGELFFGEGSRLTVL.

The chain combines TRBV3-1 with TRBJ2-2; no firm D call. Looked up from germline, CDR1 is LGHDT and CDR2 is YNNKEL (reference sequence). CDR3 size: 14 residues. With 1 base removed from V and 9 bases from J, the gap between germline ends came to 12 bases. CDR3 coding DNA: TGTGCCAGCAGCCAAGGCAACGGTGCCAGGGAGCTGTTTTTT. Amino acid sequence: CASSQGNGARELFF.

This clonotype appeared a few times. This chain links TRBV11-2 with TRBJ1-3, with unresolved D. This CDR3 has 16 amino acids. CDR1 is SGHAT and CDR2 is FQNNGV in the germline V gene. V was clipped by 4 bases and J by 1 base, with 14 bases between them. The CDR3 bases are TGTGCCAGCAGCTCTCGAGGGCCAGGATCTGGAAACACCATATATTTT. This codes for CASSSRGPGSGNTIYF.